This TCR beta chain emerged from a study of CD8+ T cells in alopecia areata. A FACSAria was used to sort CD4+ and CD8+ T cells. These cells came from PBMCs. About this clone itself: Its antigen remains unidentified.

Trimming took 1 base from V and 7 from J, leaving 17 bases between them. CDR3 length equals 17 residues. Germline V gene data show CDR1 as MGHRA and CDR2 as YSYEKL. Extraction of RNA preceded its reverse transcription into cDNA, which served as the sequencing template. Clones were read by immunoSEQ multiplex PCR, and TCRdb kept only the in-frame ones, dropping some. The sample has some 120,000 clones, roughly three fifths seen once. Findings and caveats of the study: More clonal than normal scalp was lesional scalp, particularly alopecia totalis/universalis. Scalp repertoires also include resident alphabeta T cells from normal skin.

The material sequenced was CD4+ T cells sorted from blood, taken at week 0. This sequence originates from a human donor with alopecia areata. The J gene is TRBJ1-6, the V gene TRBV4-1; D unclear. This CDR3 is CASSQGPATLGNSPLHF. In DNA, the CDR3 is TGCGCCAGCAGCCAAGGGCCAGCAACACTGGGGAATTCACCCCTCCACTTT.